A selection of T cell receptor beta chains follows, all from one sample in a study of tumor-infiltrating lymphocytes in primary liver carcinoma. MiXCR, run by TCRdb on the multiplex PCR reads, gives a single entry per CDR3 protein. The data show 75,000 to 80,000 distinct CDR3 sequences, approximately 69% seen once. Sequenced: tumor-adjacent normal liver tissue. Receptor source: a middle-aged man with primary liver carcinoma and hepatitis B virus infection. Each CDR3 is given with its conserved first and last residue.

j_gene: TRBJ2-7
v_gene: TRBV29-1
CDR3aa: CSFEDGLAGSYEQYF

j_gene: TRBJ1-4
v_gene: TRBV12-3/TRBV12-4
CDR3aa: CASSLSGKGIEKLFF

j_gene: TRBJ2-7
v_gene: TRBV11-2
CDR3aa: CASSYQTETYEQYF

j_gene: TRBJ2-7
v_gene: TRBV12-3/TRBV12-4
CDR3aa: CVSILEWWEGVRYEQYF

j_gene: TRBJ2-7
v_gene: TRBV4-1
CDR3aa: CASTQDPTGLAGVTYELYF

j_gene: TRBJ2-7
v_gene: TRBV24-1
CDR3aa: CATSDPIWSSWEYF

j_gene: TRBJ1-1
v_gene: TRBV10-3
CDR3aa: CAISEGQDTEAFF

j_gene: TRBJ2-2
v_gene: TRBV5-6
CDR3aa: CASSSQGWESGELFF

j_gene: TRBJ2-7
v_gene: TRBV29-1
CDR3aa: CSVGTNYEQYF

j_gene: TRBJ2-1
v_gene: TRBV5-6
CDR3aa: CASSRSDTQGWEQFF

j_gene: TRBJ2-5
v_gene: TRBV4-3
CDR3aa: CASSQAASGRTGETQNF

j_gene: TRBJ2-1
v_gene: TRBV11-2
CDR3aa: CASSLDLSATPVQFF

j_gene: TRBJ2-7
v_gene: TRBV11-2
CDR3aa: CTSGFDSTYEQYF

j_gene: TRBJ2-2
v_gene: TRBV4-1
CDR3aa: CASGLRLEDVNIGELFF

j_gene: TRBJ2-7
v_gene: TRBV5-4
CDR3aa: CASSRGNSYEQYF

j_gene: TRBJ2-2
v_gene: TRBV29-1
CDR3aa: CSVAQKSTGELSF

j_gene: TRBJ1-4
v_gene: TRBV11-2
CDR3aa: CASSLDPTGDEKLFF

j_gene: TRBJ2-7
v_gene: TRBV6-1
CDR3aa: CASTPNRALSSYEQYF

j_gene: TRBJ2-3
v_gene: TRBV11-3
CDR3aa: CASSWCEAETQYF

j_gene: TRBJ2-6
v_gene: TRBV12-3/TRBV12-4
CDR3aa: CASTLSRSGTNVLAF